This T cell receptor beta chain is drawn from a study of blood T cell repertoires in COVID-19. A PCR-confirmed or clinician-diagnosed COVID-19 case had contacted exposed participants within 2 weeks of entry. As originally analysed: Amplification of reference gene primers provided the estimated nucleated cell counts. Some clones are missing from TCRdb's copy, which holds only in-frame ones; the method was immunoSEQ multiplex PCR. The DNA gave D and trimming, while V, J and clone size come from that table. The repertoire holds some 400,000 clones, with roughly 92% as singletons. There are 13 residues in the CDR3. Per germline, CDR1 LGHDT and CDR2 YNNKEL (reference sequence). Losses at the gene ends were 6 bases for V and 7 bases for J; bases not matched to a gene: 8.

This sequence was found in a woman in her thirties or forties who had been exposed to COVID-19. Sequenced: PBMCs or T cells enriched from blood (not recorded which). The chain couples TRBV3-1 (or the pseudogene TRBV3-2) to TRBJ1-1; 7 bases are shared with TRBD1. The CDR3 DNA reads TGTGCCAGCAGGAGGGGACAGCAAAGTGAAGCTTTCTTT. Translating gives CASRRGQQSEAFF.